This passage covers 23 T cell receptor beta chains from one sample sequenced in a study of Graves' ophthalmopathy and Graves' hyperthyroidism (dated by TCRdb to the late 2010s). Instrument used: Illumina HiSeq 2000. For repertoire sequencing, the TCR beta CDR3 regions were amplified from RNA transcripts. The first round was an RT-PCR using HTBI primers with the Qiagen OneStep RT-PCR kit, and this first round was followed by a second-round multiplex PCR, then size selection and purification. TCRdb applied fastp at Q25 and MiXCR to the public reads, then kept only in-frame beta chains. Rows with one shared CDR3 protein collapse into an entry with the most common genes and DNA. This sample lists approximately 500,000 distinct CDR3 sequences; roughly an eighth were detected once. Of the sample, roughly 9.8% falls within the top ten clones. Material: blood. These receptors were obtained from a woman in her 30s with Graves' ophthalmopathy. Donor details come from another sample of the same person, matched by shared clones.

V is TRBV7-6 and J is TRBJ1-2, with unresolved D. The germline gives CDR1 SGHVS, CDR2 FNYEAQ. The CDR3 consists of 16 residues. V shed 1 base and J shed 8 bases, with 20 bases lying between them. CDR3 sequence reads: CASSLEYPGPAEGYTF. The CDR3 DNA reads TGTGCCAGCAGCTTAGAGTACCCGGGCCCCGCGGAGGGCTACACCTTC.

CDR3 in amino acids: CACSRDSNYEQYF. CDR3 DNA sequence: TGTGCCTGCAGTCGGGACAGCAACTACGAGCAGTACTTC. This chain uses TRBV30 with TRBJ2-7; 7 bases line up with TRBD1. Germline assignment: CDR1 GTSNPN and CDR2 SVGIG (reference sequence). Trimming at V came to 6 bases and at J to 3 bases, leaving 8 bases not matched to a gene. The CDR3 totals 13 residues.

The chain uses TRBV6-5 and TRBJ2-7; perhaps TRBD1 as D (5 bases). This CDR3 has 14 residues. V was shortened by 7 bases and J by 2 bases, with 15 bases between the two germline ends. Germline V gives CDR1 MNHEY, CDR2 SVGAGI. In nucleotides, the CDR3 is TGTGCCAGCACTTCAAGGGGCGTCACCTACGAGCAGTACTTC. As protein: CASTSRGVTYEQYF.

The CDR3 region is CASTLAGWDYGYTF. Written as DNA, the CDR3 is TGTGCCAGCACCCTGGCAGGGTGGGACTATGGCTACACCTTC. The chain joins TRBV12-3 or TRBV12-4 to TRBJ1-2; a possible D gene is TRBD1 (5 bases). The CDR3 is made up of 14 amino acids. V was cut by 7 bases and J by 3 bases, with 15 bases left in between.

The sample holds many counts of this clonotype. This chain connects TRBV6-5 to TRBJ1-1; D remains unclear. The CDR3 covers 13 residues. Trimming pared 0 bases from V and 4 bases from J, leaving 6 bases between. Germline lookup yields CDR1 MNHEY and CDR2 SVGAGI. The CDR3 reads CASSYSPSTEAFF. The CDR3 coding sequence is TGTGCCAGCAGTTACTCGCCCAGCACTGAAGCTTTCTTT.

This clonotype was counted at least ten times. The chain employs TRBV7-6 and TRBJ1-1, with unresolved D. From germline, CDR1 is SGHVS and CDR2 FNYEAQ. Trimming left V 0 bases short and J 2 bases short, with 7 bases between. The length of the CDR3 is 14 residues. DNA of the CDR3: TGTGCCAGCAGCTTAGCGCGGCCAAACACTGAAGCTTTCTTT. Translating it yields CASSLARPNTEAFF.

This clonotype appeared a few times. The V and J genes are TRBV30 and TRBJ1-1; D ambiguous. CDR1 is GTSNPN, CDR2 SVGIG, per germline (reference sequence). Trimming shortened V by 3 bases and J by 8 bases, and 10 bases separated the two germline ends. CDR3 length: 11 residues. The CDR3 sequence is CAWSGELEAFF. The CDR3 DNA reads TGTGCCTGGAGCGGGGAGCTAGAAGCTTTCTTT.

This clonotype appeared many times. The V gene is TRBV7-9, the J gene TRBJ2-7, with a tentative D call TRBD2 (6 bases). This CDR3 comprises 15 residues. Germline loops: CDR1 SEHNR, CDR2 FQNEAQ (reference sequence). The germline V and J ends were trimmed by 5 bases and 1 base, with 15 bases remaining between them. CDR3 in DNA: TGTGCCAGCAGCCCGCCGGGTAGCGGATCCTACGAGCAGTACTTC. Protein sequence: CASSPPGSGSYEQYF.

This clonotype occurred many times. The chain is built from TRBV20-1 and TRBJ1-5; D ambiguous. The CDR3 is 13 amino acids. V lost 0 bases and J lost 6, with 9 bases in between. Germline loops: CDR1 DFQATT, CDR2 SNEGSKA (reference sequence). CDR3 sequence: CSARDGSGQPQHF. CDR3 DNA sequence: TGCAGTGCTAGAGATGGGTCAGGTCAGCCCCAGCATTTT.

Many counts were recorded for this clonotype. The J gene is TRBJ2-5, the V gene TRBV12-3 or TRBV12-4; the match to TRBD1 covers 7 bases. The CDR3 is 14 residues long. J gave up 5 bases and V 8 bases, and 11 bases lay outside the gene matches. The DNA of the CDR3 is TGTGCCAGCGGACCCCCGACAGGGTTGGAGACCCAGTACTTC. This sequence encodes CASGPPTGLETQYF.

This clonotype was seen at least ten times. J is TRBJ1-5 and V is TRBV4-1, with 9 bases matching TRBD1. V shed 6 bases, J shed 7 bases, and the junction held 4 bases outside the gene matches. Looked up from germline, CDR1 is MGHRA and CDR2 is YSYEKL. The CDR3 extends over 13 amino acids. CDR3 protein: CASRQGAGQPQHF. For the CDR3, the DNA is TGCGCCAGCAGACAGGGGGCCGGGCAGCCCCAGCATTTT.

This clonotype was observed many times. The genes are TRBV6-2 or TRBV6-3 and TRBJ1-6; the match to TRBD1 covers 9 bases. CDR1 is MNHEY, CDR2 SVGEGT, per germline. The CDR3 contains 15 residues. V gave up 7 bases and J gave up 9 bases; unmatched junction bases: 10. The CDR3 nucleotides are TGTGCCAGCATCGACCCGGGACAGGGAGTTTCACCCCTCCACTTT. Translating gives CASIDPGQGVSPLHF.

This clonotype was observed at least ten times. The V and J genes are TRBV11-2 and TRBJ1-2; D is undetermined. V lost 5 bases and J lost 1, with 17 bases in between. The CDR3 runs to 16 residues. The V gene's germline CDR1 is SGHAT and CDR2 FQNNGV. The CDR3 loop reads CASSPTATGFNYGYTF. Written as DNA, the CDR3 is TGTGCCAGCAGCCCAACCGCTACGGGCTTTAACTATGGCTACACCTTC.

This clonotype was seen repeatedly, ten times or more. J is TRBJ1-1 and V is TRBV20-1; D is uncertain. Per the germline V gene, CDR1 is DFQATT and CDR2 is SNEGSKA (reference sequence). CDR3 size: 12 residues. Deletions cut 3 bases from V and 4 bases from J, with 9 bases between. The CDR3 DNA follows: TGCAGTGCTAGTGACGGGCGCACTGAAGCTTTCTTT. This codes for CSASDGRTEAFF.

This clonotype was recorded many times. This sequence joins TRBV12-3 or TRBV12-4 and TRBJ2-4, with 10 nucleotides matching TRBD1. V shed 7 bases and J 15 bases; nucleotides not matched to a gene: 18. There are 15 residues in the CDR3. The CDR3 DNA follows: TGTGCCAGCACTCCACCGACAGGGGGCGCCTGGATCCGGTACTTC. It codes for CASTPPTGGAWIRYF.

The sample holds a few counts of this clonotype. The genes are TRBV3-1 and TRBJ2-5; D unclear. The CDR3 is 14 amino acids. Germline V gene data show CDR1 as LGHDT and CDR2 as YNNKEL (reference sequence). Trimming removed 0 bases at V and 6 bases at J, with 11 bases between. The CDR3: CASSQDLEIQTQYF. The CDR3 DNA reads as TGTGCCAGCAGCCAAGATTTGGAAATCCAGACCCAGTACTTC.

The rearrangement joins TRBV12-3 or TRBV12-4 to TRBJ2-7; D might be TRBD1 (6 bases). The CDR3 is 14 amino acids. V was cut by 4 bases and J by 2 bases, with 12 bases left in between. This chain's CDR3 is CASSSLQGTYEQYF. The DNA of the CDR3 is TGTGCCAGCAGTTCCCTACAGGGTACCTACGAGCAGTACTTC.

This clonotype occurred many times. This chain uses TRBV4-1 with TRBJ1-1; 8 positions match TRBD1. This CDR3 has 18 residues. Unmatched junction bases numbered 12, after V lost 0 bases and J lost 3 bases. The germline V gene has CDR1 MGHRA and CDR2 YSYEKL. CDR3 coding DNA: TGCGCCAGCAGCCAAGAAGGTGGAGGGGGACAGGCGGACACTGAAGCTTTCTTT. As protein: CASSQEGGGGQADTEAFF.

At least ten counts were recorded for this clonotype. The chain carries TRBV6-6 and TRBJ2-6, with 8 bases that match TRBD2. With V trimmed by 3 bases and J by 0 bases, 4 bases remained unmatched. Per the germline V gene, CDR1 is MNHNY and CDR2 is SVGAGI (reference sequence). The CDR3 covers 17 residues. This CDR3 reads CASSYSGISSGANVLTF. The DNA of the CDR3 is TGTGCCAGCAGTTATAGCGGGATTAGCTCTGGGGCCAACGTCCTGACTTTC.

In this sample, this clonotype turned up many times. The V gene is TRBV6-1, the J gene TRBJ1-5, with unresolved D. CDR3 size: 14 residues. Germline V CDR1 and CDR2: MNHNS, SASEGT. The germline V and J ends were trimmed by 5 bases and 1 base, with 9 bases remaining between them. CDR3 coding DNA: TGTGCCAGCAGTCCGGCGGGGAGCAATCAGCCCCAGCATTTT. Translation: CASSPAGSNQPQHF.

In its sample, this clonotype was seen many times. The rearrangement joins TRBV11-2 to TRBJ1-5; 7 bases line up with TRBD1. Trimming cost V 8 bases and J 7 bases; bases outside gene matches: 8. The CDR3 has 13 amino acids. Germline loops: CDR1 SGHAT, CDR2 FQNNGV. CDR3 nucleotide sequence: TGTGCCAGCGCTTTAGGGGGCGGGCAGCCCCAGCATTTT. Protein product: CASALGGGQPQHF.

This clonotype appeared many times. The CDR3 region is CASSGSGTDYGYTF. In DNA form, the CDR3 reads TGTGCCAGCAGTGGATCCGGGACAGACTATGGCTACACCTTC. The chain combines TRBV6-1 with TRBJ1-2, with 7 positions matching TRBD1. The CDR3 extends over 14 amino acids. Per the germline V gene, CDR1 is MNHNS and CDR2 is SASEGT. With 4 bases clipped from V and 3 bases from J, the junction kept 5 bases outside the gene matches.

This clonotype was seen only a few times. The gene calls are TRBV18 and TRBJ2-7, with D perhaps TRBD2 (6 bases). Trimming pared 3 bases from V and 2 bases from J, leaving 17 bases between. The CDR3 spans 16 residues. The germline V gene encodes CDR1 KGHSH and CDR2 LQKENI. The CDR3 region is CASSPVGVASAYEQYF. In DNA form, the CDR3 reads TGTGCCAGCTCACCGGTCGGAGTAGCTAGCGCCTACGAGCAGTACTTC.